A single sample is the source of the 3 T cell receptor beta chains below, sequenced in a study of technical replicates of blood from several donors. Sequencing was performed with immunoSEQ multiplex PCR; in TCRdb, only in-frame clones are kept and a portion is missing. This table has roughly 12,000 clones, about 94% appearing once. Sequencing used PBMCs. Source of these receptors: a human donor in good health.

The CDR3 bases are TGTGCCAGCAGCCCGGGACAGGGTTGGACCTACGAGCAGTACTTC. Translated: CASSPGQGWTYEQYF. This chain links TRBV7-9 with TRBJ2-7, with 9 bases identical to TRBD1. Per germline, CDR1 SEHNR and CDR2 FQNEAQ (reference sequence). This CDR3 comprises 15 residues. V lost 5 bases, J lost 2 bases, and 7 bases stayed unmatched.

V and J are TRBV2 and TRBJ2-2; 10 bases map to TRBD2. CDR3 length: 16 amino acids. Looked up from germline, CDR1 is SNHLY and CDR2 is FYNNEI. V shed 1 base, J shed 6 bases, and the junction held 5 bases outside the gene matches. The CDR3 protein is CASSEGAGGFAGELFF. The CDR3 DNA sequence: TGTGCCAGCAGTGAAGGAGCGGGGGGGTTCGCCGGGGAGCTGTTTTTT.

The chain has TRBV27 and TRBJ2-7; D possibly corresponds to TRBD1 (5 bases). This CDR3 contains 15 residues. Trimming removed 2 bases at V and 0 bases at J, with 11 bases between. From germline, CDR1 is MNHEY and CDR2 SMNVEV (reference sequence). The CDR3 DNA reads TGTGCCAGCAGTTTAAGGGCGACAGTCTCCTACGAGCAGTACTTC. It is translated as CASSLRATVSYEQYF.